The rows below give T cell receptor beta chains drawn from one sample of a study of breast tumors, draining lymph nodes, adjacent tissues. TCRdb re-called the multiplex PCR reads through MiXCR, storing one row per CDR3 protein. Of roughly 14,000 distinct CDR3 sequences in the sample, around 59% are singletons; the top ten hold approximately 30%. The sample taken for sequencing was tumor-adjacent breast tissue. Every receptor here comes from a female donor with breast cancer. Some clones in this sample may be carry-over from other donors' samples. CDR3s leave out the opening cysteine and the closing phenylalanine or tryptophan. A D gene is named only where the DNA matches it firmly.

d_call	v_call	cdr3_aa
TRBD2	TRBV5-1	ASSPSGTSGSSYEQY
-	TRBV4-3	ASSQEGRDTQY
-	TRBV20-1	SARTTYEQY
-	TRBV25-1	ASSASQH
-	TRBV6-5	ASSYTRSSSGNTIY
-	TRBV10-2	ASSVRKGEGYGYT
-	TRBV12-3/TRBV12-4	ASSLKPANYGYI
-	TRBV7-3	ASSFQGTDTQY
-	TRBV3-1	ASSQASSSAYEQY
TRBD1	TRBV6-2/TRBV6-3	ASSPAGRGRETQY
-	TRBV12-3/TRBV12-4	ASSSRGYGYT
-	TRBV11-2	ASSPFVPNEQY
-	TRBV20-1	SARTVLYNEQF
TRBD2	TRBV20-1	SARTSEVEQF
TRBD2	TRBV20-1	SARDPSGNQETQY
-	TRBV29-1	SVDPGQGLVYGYT
TRBD2	TRBV28	AHSGTSPTGELF
TRBD1	TRBV12-3/TRBV12-4	ASSLGQGRGYT
-	TRBV15	ATSRDQADTYNYGYT
TRBD1	TRBV19	ASSIGRDRGNEQF
-	TRBV10-2	ASSESGRINYGYT
-	TRBV20-1	SATPAPATGAYEQY
TRBD2	TRBV5-1	ASSLGTSGTYEQY
TRBD1	TRBV12-3/TRBV12-4	ASSLWVGDSKNIQY
-	TRBV9	ASSPPTGNTIY
-	TRBV15	ATSTRWGTDTQY
TRBD2	TRBV5-8	ASSQGLAGAYEQY
-	TRBV7-2	ASSSVPAGANVLT
-	TRBV9	ASSVGHGTSGKLF
TRBD1	TRBV11-2	ASSYGTAQETQY
TRBD1	TRBV6-5	ASSPGQGSSYNEQF
-	TRBV7-2	ASSSITHTGELF
-	TRBV5-8	ASSSGSPRGELF
-	TRBV12-3/TRBV12-4	ASSRTNYGYT
-	TRBV10-3	AISDLLEGSRYNEQF
TRBD1	TRBV27	ASSPTLQGLQETQY
-	TRBV7-6	ASSLGQQGNTIY
-	TRBV20-1	SARVPTTGRTYGYT
-	TRBV20-1	SANAPVGIYGYT
TRBD1	TRBV7-7	ASSSRQGINSPLH
TRBD1	TRBV5-1	ASSLAGQGARGQF
-	TRBV19	ASSTSVPFRVAIFLCANYGYT
TRBD1	TRBV3-1	AAGQGAADTQY
-	TRBV20-1	SASAGEAQH
-	TRBV5-1	ASSLDVLDNYGGYT
-	TRBV20-1	SALDPGSGPHEQY
TRBD1	TRBV7-2	ASSLRQGGSQDTQY
-	TRBV15	ATSRVGLQETQY
TRBD2	TRBV10-3	GISDSKTSGPPYEQY
-	TRBV10-3	AISDVGTGELF
TRBD1	TRBV9	ASSVGQGYNSPLH
-	TRBV7-9	ASSLGGDYEQY
TRBD2	TRBV30	ASTRASGMNYEQY